Listed below are T cell receptor beta chains from one sample, sequenced in a study of regulatory T cells in long-lasting Graves disease. TCRdb re-derived calls from the multiplex PCR reads in MiXCR, one entry per CDR3 protein. In the table there are more than 400,000 distinct CDR3 sequences, about 16% of which are singletons. This sample also appeared in a second study, on T cells in Graves' hyperthyroidism and ophthalmopathy.

The sample was peripheral blood mononuclear cells (PBMCs), taken at new diagnosis, from a patient treated with antithyroid drugs. Receptors originate from a man aged 40-49 years with Graves disease. The CDR3 runs from the conserved cysteine through the conserved F or W. The D gene is left open where the match is weak. Size is stated for part of the rows, as once, few or many counts, or as a class when the clone is expanded.

d_call clone_size j_call v_call cdr3_nt cdr3_aa
- many TRBJ2-1 TRBV3-1 TGTGCCAGCAGCCAAGATACGGCGGGCTCCTACAATGAGCAGTTCTTC CASSQDTAGSYNEQFF
TRBD1 - TRBJ1-6 TRBV5-4 TGTGCCAGCAGCCGGACAGGGGGCGGTAATTCACCCCTCCACTTT CASSRTGGGNSPLHF
- - TRBJ2-7 TRBV7-9 TGTGCCAGCACCTTTTCTGATCACGAGCAGTACTTC CASTFSDHEQYF
TRBD2 - TRBJ2-1 TRBV30 TGTGCCTGGAAGGCGGGAGCTGTCTACAATGAGCAGTTCTTC CAWKAGAVYNEQFF
- many TRBJ2-3 TRBV30 TGTGCCTGGCCCGGAAGGGCCCGCTCGCATACGCAGTATTTT CAWPGRARSHTQYF
- few TRBJ2-3 TRBV12-3/TRBV12-4 TGTGCCAGCACCAGGCGGGCTAACACAGATACGCAGTATTTT CASTRRANTDTQYF
TRBD2 many TRBJ2-3 TRBV28 TGTGCCAGCAGTTTAACCGGGGAGGGAGATACGCAGTATTTT CASSLTGEGDTQYF
- once TRBJ2-2 TRBV24-1 TGTGCCACTCGGACCGCGAGGACCGGGGAGCTGTTTTTT CATRTARTGELFF
- few TRBJ1-2 TRBV19 TGTGCCAGTAGCCAAGACAGACCCTATGGCTACACCTTC CASSQDRPYGYTF
- many TRBJ2-3 TRBV20-1 TGCAGTGCTAGTACCTTCGGCGGGTTTAGCACAGATACGCAGTATTTT CSASTFGGFSTDTQYF
- many TRBJ1-3 TRBV5-8 TGTGCCAGCAGCTTCGGAAAGCCAGGAAACACCATATATTTT CASSFGKPGNTIYF
- many TRBJ2-7 TRBV2 TGTGCCAGCAGTGACTCCAACGGATACGAGCAGTACTTC CASSDSNGYEQYF
- many TRBJ2-5 TRBV29-1 TGCAGCGTTGCGGGTGGCGGTGAGACCCAGTACTTC CSVAGGGETQYF
- many TRBJ2-7 TRBV30 TGTGCCTGGGACCCAGGGCAGGGATACGAGCAGTACTTC CAWDPGQGYEQYF
- many TRBJ1-1 TRBV28 TGTGCCAGCACCCGACTTGGGCCGGCTTTCTTT CASTRLGPAFF
- - TRBJ1-2 TRBV4-1 TGCGCCAGCAGCCAAGAGCACGGGGGGTACGGCTACACCTTC CASSQEHGGYGYTF
- many TRBJ2-7 TRBV12-3/TRBV12-4 TGTGCCAGCTCGCCGGGGACCTACGAGCAGTACTTC CASSPGTYEQYF
TRBD1 many TRBJ2-7 TRBV20-1 TGCAGTGCTAGAACTGGACAGGGGCTTGGCGAGCAGTACTTC CSARTGQGLGEQYF
- many TRBJ2-7 TRBV27 TGTGCCAGCAGTTTATTTAAGGGCTCCTACGAGCAGTACTTC CASSLFKGSYEQYF
TRBD1 - TRBJ1-5 TRBV19 TGTGCCAGTAGTGCTACAGGGGGCGAATACCAGCCCCAGCATTTT CASSATGGEYQPQHF